This T cell receptor beta chain was identified during a study of T cells in Graves' hyperthyroidism and ophthalmopathy. Study-level results: A 13 V-J signature model discriminated ophthalmopathy versus stable hyperthyroidism.

The authors deemed Graves' hyperthyroidism stable absent ophthalmopathy progression within 18 months. Disease duration under 2 months; hyperthyroidism patients were aged 18 to 65. Each 10 ml fresh peripheral blood draw supplied the PBMCs. There were TCR beta CDR3 regions amplified from RNA transcripts. TCR CDR3 underwent first-round RT-PCR with the HTBI primer set. TCRdb called the multiplex PCR reads again in MiXCR, with one record for every CDR3 protein. The table records about 620,000 distinct CDR3 sequences, about a sixth of them present only once. Germline V gene sequence: CDR1 MNHNS, CDR2 SASEGT. The CDR3 loop spans 13 amino acids. With 8 bases removed from V and 7 bases from J, the gap between germline ends came to 18 bases. About this clonotype: Its cognate antigen is unknown.

The rearrangement links TRBV6-1 to TRBJ2-7; weak D call: TRBD2 (5 bases). The source material was blood. The sequence was obtained from a woman under 40 with Graves' hyperthyroidism. CDR3 protein: CASSPGPWEEQYF. CDR3 nucleotides: TGTGCCAGCTCACCTGGGCCGTGGGAGGAGCAGTACTTC.